The text below deals with one TCR beta chain. Its matching antigen is unknown. Only in-frame clones appear in the TCRdb table, and some are missing; sequencing was by immunoSEQ multiplex PCR. The sample yields about 1 million clones, around 74% seen once. The data are from a study of shared clonotypes between healthy human individuals. Study details: For every donor, three CD4 naive, three CD4 memory, two CD8 naive and one CD8 memory plates were used.

Germline V lookup: CDR1 SGHTA, CDR2 FQGTGA. Trimming took 3 bases from V and 13 from J, leaving 10 bases between them. The CDR3 runs to 12 residues. Whole-study results and caveats: Incompleteness in sorted-subset sequencing, despite large depth, was shown by rarefaction.

The sequenced sample consisted of memory CD4+ T cells sorted from blood. Subset specified: CD45RA-negative fraction. The V and J genes are TRBV7-3 and TRBJ1-6; D is perhaps TRBD1 (5 bases). This TCR was sampled from a man aged 18 to 30 in good health. The CDR3 DNA reads as TGTGCCAGCAGCTTGGGGGGTGGGCCCCTCCACTTT. It translates to CASSLGGGPLHF.